The present TCR beta chain was sequenced within a study of T cell changes during pregnancy in multiple sclerosis. Clones were read by immunoSEQ multiplex PCR, and TCRdb kept only the in-frame ones, dropping some. Altogether about 61,000 clones are present, 75% to 90% being singletons, with the ten largest covering roughly 0.89%. CDR3 length equals 16 residues. Trimming removed 2 bases from V and 5 bases from J; junction bases left unmatched: 5. CDR1 is LGHNA and CDR2 is YNFKEQ in the germline V gene. This chain connects TRBV4-2 to TRBJ2-3; 12 bases map to TRBD2. The TCR originated in a female donor in good health, enrolled as a control in a pregnancy study. The specimen comprised peripheral blood, sampled in the first trimester of pregnancy. The CDR3 bases are TGTGCCAGCAGCCAACGACTAGCGGGGGAGGTAGATACGCAGTATTTT. The encoded protein is CASSQRLAGEVDTQYF.